A selection of T cell receptor beta chains follows, all from one sample in a study of vaccination and CD4 T cells after COVID-19. These TCRs' antigens remain unknown. TCRdb independently ran MiXCR on the PCR reads; one entry per CDR3 protein. The sample has approximately 14,000 distinct CDR3 sequences; about 50% are singletons. Source material: CD4+ T cells from blood, cultured in vitro. The receptors derive from a human donor who had recovered from COVID-19. The CDR3 runs from the conserved cysteine through the conserved F or W. The D gene is left open where the match is weak. Clone size is shown for a subset of rows, as once, few, many or a class of expanded clone.

j_call v_call d_call clone_size cdr3_aa cdr3_nt
TRBJ1-1 TRBV10-3 - - CAISSRTVGVAEAFF TGTGCCATCAGTTCTCGCACCGTCGGAGTCGCTGAAGCTTTCTTT
TRBJ2-6 TRBV19 - few CASKEPGANVLTF TGTGCCAGTAAGGAACCTGGGGCCAACGTCCTGACTTTC
TRBJ2-2 TRBV2 TRBD1 - CASYFRGYTGELFF TGTGCCAGCTATTTCAGGGGGTACACCGGGGAGCTGTTTTTT
TRBJ2-5 TRBV9 TRBD1 - CASSGTGRETQYF TGTGCCAGCAGCGGGACAGGGAGGGAGACCCAGTACTTC
TRBJ2-7 TRBV20-1 TRBD2 few CSARGVAGAGEQYF TGCAGTGCTAGAGGGGTAGCGGGAGCCGGCGAGCAGTACTTC
TRBJ2-2 TRBV6-1 - - CASSKKGNTGELFF TGTGCCAGCAGCAAAAAGGGGAACACCGGGGAGCTGTTTTTT
TRBJ1-2 TRBV7-9 TRBD1 - CASSNRGPYGYTF TGTGCCAGCAGCAATAGGGGGCCCTATGGCTACACCTTC
TRBJ2-7 TRBV28 TRBD1 - CASSPGQGPFYEQYF TGTGCCAGCAGCCCGGGACAGGGACCTTTCTACGAGCAGTACTTC
TRBJ2-3 TRBV28 - - CASSSPRGGSDTQYF TGTGCCAGCAGTAGCCCCAGGGGCGGGTCAGATACGCAGTATTTT
TRBJ2-3 TRBV7-9 - few CASSYRSDTQYF TGTGCCAGCAGCTATCGGTCGGATACGCAGTATTTT
TRBJ2-1 TRBV29-1 TRBD2 - CSVVRAGGLNEQFF TGCAGCGTTGTGCGGGCGGGAGGTTTGAATGAGCAGTTCTTC
TRBJ2-1 TRBV6-5 - - CASSYSGGEQFF TGTGCCAGCAGTTACTCAGGGGGTGAGCAGTTCTTC
TRBJ1-2 TRBV7-9 - - CASSLRGRRGYGYTF TGTGCCAGCAGCTTGCGTGGACGGAGGGGTTATGGCTACACCTTC
TRBJ1-4 TRBV2 - - CASSEFRQFDEKLFF TGTGCCAGCAGTGAATTTCGTCAGTTTGACGAAAAACTGTTTTTT
TRBJ2-3 TRBV7-9 TRBD1 - CASSLYGQGVKVDTQYF TGTGCCAGCAGCTTATACGGACAGGGGGTCAAGGTAGATACGCAGTATTTT
TRBJ1-5 TRBV4-2 TRBD1 - CASSPGQANQPQHF TGTGCCAGCAGCCCGGGACAGGCGAATCAGCCCCAGCATTTT
TRBJ1-2 TRBV27 - few CASSLWGAQTYGYTF TGTGCCAGCAGTTTATGGGGGGCCCAGACTTATGGCTACACCTTC
TRBJ2-5 TRBV2 - few CASSESRSQETQYF TGTGCCAGCAGTGAAAGCCGGAGCCAAGAGACCCAGTACTTC
TRBJ2-1 TRBV18 - - CASSPLIGSNNEQFF TGTGCCAGCTCACCACTAATCGGGAGCAACAATGAGCAGTTCTTC
TRBJ2-7 TRBV20-1 - - CSARLGGLKQYF TGCAGTGCTAGACTAGGGGGGTTGAAGCAGTACTTC
TRBJ1-6 TRBV27 - - CASVPDPPPLHF TGTGCCAGCGTCCCTGACCCCCCCCCCCTCCACTTT